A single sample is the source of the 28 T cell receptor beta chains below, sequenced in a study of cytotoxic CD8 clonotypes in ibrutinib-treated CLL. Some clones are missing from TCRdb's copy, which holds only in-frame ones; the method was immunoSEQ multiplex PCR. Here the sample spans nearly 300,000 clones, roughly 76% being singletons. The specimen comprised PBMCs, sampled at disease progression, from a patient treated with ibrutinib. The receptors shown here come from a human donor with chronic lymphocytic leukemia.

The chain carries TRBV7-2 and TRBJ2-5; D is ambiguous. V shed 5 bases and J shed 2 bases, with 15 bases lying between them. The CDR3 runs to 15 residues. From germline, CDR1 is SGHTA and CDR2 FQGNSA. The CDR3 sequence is CASSQRQPGQETQYF. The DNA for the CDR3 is TGTGCCAGCAGCCAGAGACAACCCGGGCAAGAGACCCAGTACTTC. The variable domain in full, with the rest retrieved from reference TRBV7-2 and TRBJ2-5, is GAGVSQSPSNKVTEKGKDVELRCDPISGHTALYWYRQSLGQGLEFLIYFQGNSAPDKSGLPSDRFSAERTGGSVSTLTIQRTQQEDSAVYLCASSQRQPGQETQYFGPGTRLLVL.

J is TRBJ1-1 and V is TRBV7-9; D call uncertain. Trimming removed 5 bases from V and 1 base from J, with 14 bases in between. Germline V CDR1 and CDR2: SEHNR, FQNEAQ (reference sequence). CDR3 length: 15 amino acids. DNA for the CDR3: TGTGCCAGCAGCCCACTTGGCCAGGAGAACACTGAAGCTTTCTTT. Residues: CASSPLGQENTEAFF.

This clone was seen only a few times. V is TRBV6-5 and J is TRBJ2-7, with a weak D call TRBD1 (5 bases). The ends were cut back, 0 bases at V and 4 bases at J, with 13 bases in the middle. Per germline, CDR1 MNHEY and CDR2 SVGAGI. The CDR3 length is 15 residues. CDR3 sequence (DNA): TGTGCCAGCAGTTACTCGACGAGACAGTTGTACGAGCAGTACTTC. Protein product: CASSYSTRQLYEQYF.

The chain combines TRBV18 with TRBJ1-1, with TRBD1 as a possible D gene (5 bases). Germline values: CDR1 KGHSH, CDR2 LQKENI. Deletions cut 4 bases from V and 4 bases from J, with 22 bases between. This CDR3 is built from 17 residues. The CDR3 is CASSQTKSGGVATEAFF. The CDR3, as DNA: TGTGCCAGCTCACAAACAAAAAGCGGAGGGGTAGCCACTGAAGCTTTCTTT. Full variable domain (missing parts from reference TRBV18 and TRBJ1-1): NAGVMQNPRHLVRRRGQEARLRCSPMKGHSHVYWYRQLPEEGLKFMVYLQKENIIDESGMPKERFSAEFPKEGPSILRIQQVVRGDSAAYFCASSQTKSGGVATEAFFGQGTRLTVV.

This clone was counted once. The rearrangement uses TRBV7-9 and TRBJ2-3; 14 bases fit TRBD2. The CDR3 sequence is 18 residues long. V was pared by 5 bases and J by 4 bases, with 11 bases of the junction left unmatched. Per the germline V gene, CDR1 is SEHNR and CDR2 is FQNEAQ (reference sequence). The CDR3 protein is CASSPRGLAGEIADTQYF. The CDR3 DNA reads TGTGCCAGCAGCCCTAGGGGACTAGCGGGAGAGATCGCAGATACGCAGTATTTT.

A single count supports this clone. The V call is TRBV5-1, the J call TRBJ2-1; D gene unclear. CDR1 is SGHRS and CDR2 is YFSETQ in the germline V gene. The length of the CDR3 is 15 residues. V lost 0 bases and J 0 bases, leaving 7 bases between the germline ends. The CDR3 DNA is TGCGCCAGCAGCTTGGAATTAGCCTCCTACAATGAGCAGTTCTTC. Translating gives CASSLELASYNEQFF. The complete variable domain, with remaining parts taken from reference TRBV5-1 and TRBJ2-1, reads KAGVTQTPRYLIKTRGQQVTLSCSPISGHRSVSWYQQTPGQGLQFLFEYFSETQRNKGNFPGRFSGRQFSNSRSEMNVSTLELGDSALYLCASSLELASYNEQFFGPGTRLTVL.

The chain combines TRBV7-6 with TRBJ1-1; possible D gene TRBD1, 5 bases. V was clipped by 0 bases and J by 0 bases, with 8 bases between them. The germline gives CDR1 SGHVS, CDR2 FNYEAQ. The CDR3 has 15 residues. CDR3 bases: TGTGCCAGCAGCTTAGCTGGGGGAGTGAACACTGAAGCTTTCTTT. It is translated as CASSLAGGVNTEAFF.

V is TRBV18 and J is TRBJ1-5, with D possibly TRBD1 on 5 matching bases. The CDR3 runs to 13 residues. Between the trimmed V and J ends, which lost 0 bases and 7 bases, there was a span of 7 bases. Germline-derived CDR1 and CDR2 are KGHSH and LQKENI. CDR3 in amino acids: CASSPPGAQPQHF. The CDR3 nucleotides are TGTGCCAGCTCACCACCCGGGGCCCAGCCCCAGCATTTT.

The CDR3: CASSNTGLSYNEQFF. The CDR3 DNA reads TGTGCCAGTAGTAACACAGGGCTCTCCTACAATGAGCAGTTCTTC. The chain has TRBV19 and TRBJ2-1, with D tentatively TRBD1 (6 bases). This CDR3 has 15 residues. CDR1 is LNHDA, CDR2 SQIVND, per germline (reference sequence). Trimming left V 4 bases short and J 0 bases short, with 10 bases between.

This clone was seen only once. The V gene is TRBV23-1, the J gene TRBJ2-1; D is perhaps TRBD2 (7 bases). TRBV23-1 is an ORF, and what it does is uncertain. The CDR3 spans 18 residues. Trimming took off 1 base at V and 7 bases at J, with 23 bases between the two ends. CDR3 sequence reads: CASSQWARGGLWPNEQFF. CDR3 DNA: TGCGCCAGCAGTCAATGGGCCCGCGGGGGCCTCTGGCCAAATGAGCAGTTCTTC.

CDR3 region: CASSGRTNTREQYF. CDR3 bases: TGTGCCAGCAGTGGGAGGACCAACACGAGGGAGCAGTACTTC. The J gene is TRBJ2-7, the V gene TRBV6-1; D is possibly TRBD2 (5 bases). The V end lost 4 bases, the J end lost 7 bases, and 17 bases lay between the germline ends. The CDR3 is made up of 14 amino acids. CDR1 and CDR2 from the germline V gene are MNHNS and SASEGT.

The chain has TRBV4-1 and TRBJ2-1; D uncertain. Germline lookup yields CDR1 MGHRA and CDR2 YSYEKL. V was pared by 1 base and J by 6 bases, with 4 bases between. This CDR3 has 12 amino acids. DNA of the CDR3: TGCGCCAGCAGCCAAGGTCCCAATGAGCAGTTCTTC. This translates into CASSQGPNEQFF.

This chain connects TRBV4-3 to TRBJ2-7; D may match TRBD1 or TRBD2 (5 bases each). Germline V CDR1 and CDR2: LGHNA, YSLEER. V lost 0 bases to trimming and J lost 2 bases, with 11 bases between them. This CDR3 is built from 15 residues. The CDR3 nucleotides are TGCGCCAGCAGCCAAGATTTACGGGGACCCTACGAGCAGTACTTC. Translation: CASSQDLRGPYEQYF.

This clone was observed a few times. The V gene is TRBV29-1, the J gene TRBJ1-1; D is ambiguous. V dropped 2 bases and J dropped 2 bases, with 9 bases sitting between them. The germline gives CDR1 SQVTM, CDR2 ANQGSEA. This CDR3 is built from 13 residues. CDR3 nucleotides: TGCAGCGTTGAACCCCGACTCAACACTGAAGCTTTCTTT. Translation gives CSVEPRLNTEAFF.

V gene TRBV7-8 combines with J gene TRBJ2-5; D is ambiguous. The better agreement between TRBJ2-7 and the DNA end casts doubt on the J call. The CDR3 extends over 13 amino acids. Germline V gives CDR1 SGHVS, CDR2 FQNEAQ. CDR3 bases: TGTGCCAGCAGCCCCCGAACGTTCTACGAGCAGTACTTC. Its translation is CASSPRTFYEQYF.

In DNA form, the CDR3 reads TGTGCCAGCAGTGCACGGGGGGGAGCCTCTGAAGCTTTCTTT. Translating gives CASSARGGASEAFF. The chain couples TRBV6-5 to TRBJ1-1, with D possibly matching TRBD1 (5 bases). The CDR3 is made up of 14 amino acids. The V and J ends lost 5 bases and 6 bases respectively, with 16 bases between them. In germline, CDR1 is MNHEY, CDR2 SVGAGI.

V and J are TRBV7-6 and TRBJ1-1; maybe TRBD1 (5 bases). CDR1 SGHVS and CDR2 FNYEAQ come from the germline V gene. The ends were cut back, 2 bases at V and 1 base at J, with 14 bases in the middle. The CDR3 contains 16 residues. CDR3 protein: CASSLFPRQSNTEAFF. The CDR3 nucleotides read TGTGCCAGCAGCTTATTTCCCCGACAGTCGAACACTGAAGCTTTCTTT.

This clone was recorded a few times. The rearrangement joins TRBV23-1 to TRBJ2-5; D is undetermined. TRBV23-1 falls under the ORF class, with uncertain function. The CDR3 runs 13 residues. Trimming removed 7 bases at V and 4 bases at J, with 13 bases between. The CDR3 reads CASICVGAETQYF. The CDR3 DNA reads TGCGCCAGCATCTGTGTGGGTGCAGAGACCCAGTACTTC.

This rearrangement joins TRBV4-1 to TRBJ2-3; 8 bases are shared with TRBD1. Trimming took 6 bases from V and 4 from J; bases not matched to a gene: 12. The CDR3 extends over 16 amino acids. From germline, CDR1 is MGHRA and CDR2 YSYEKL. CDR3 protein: CASSKNLQGAADTQYF. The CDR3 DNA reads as TGCGCCAGCAGTAAAAACCTCCAGGGGGCGGCAGATACGCAGTATTTT.

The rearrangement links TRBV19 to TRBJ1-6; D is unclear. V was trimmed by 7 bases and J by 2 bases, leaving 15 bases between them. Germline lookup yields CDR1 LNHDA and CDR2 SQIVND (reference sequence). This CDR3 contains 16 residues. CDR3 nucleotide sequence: TGTGCCAGTAACCCGGGCCCTGGTGCCTATAATTCACCCCTCCACTTT. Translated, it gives CASNPGPGAYNSPLHF.

The DNA for the CDR3 is TGTGCCAGCAGTTACTCGAGTCCAACAGTCGGGGAGCTGTTTTTT. Translating it yields CASSYSSPTVGELFF. The genes are TRBV6-5 and TRBJ2-2; no clear D. Trimming left V 0 bases short and J 7 bases short, with 12 bases between. This CDR3 region has 15 residues. Germline lookup yields CDR1 MNHEY and CDR2 SVGAGI.

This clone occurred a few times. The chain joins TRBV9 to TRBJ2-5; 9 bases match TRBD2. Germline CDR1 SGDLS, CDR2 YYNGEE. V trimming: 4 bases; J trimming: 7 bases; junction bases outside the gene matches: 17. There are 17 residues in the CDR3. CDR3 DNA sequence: TGTGCCAGCAGCACCACACCGGGACTAGCCGGGTCAGCGACCCAGTACTTC. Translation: CASSTTPGLAGSATQYF.

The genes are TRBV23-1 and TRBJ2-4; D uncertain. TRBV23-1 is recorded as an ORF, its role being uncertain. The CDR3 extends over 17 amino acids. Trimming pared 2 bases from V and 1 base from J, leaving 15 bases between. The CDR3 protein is CASSQAEGRPAKNIQYF. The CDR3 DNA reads TGCGCCAGCAGTCAAGCCGAAGGACGCCCTGCCAAAAACATTCAGTACTTC.

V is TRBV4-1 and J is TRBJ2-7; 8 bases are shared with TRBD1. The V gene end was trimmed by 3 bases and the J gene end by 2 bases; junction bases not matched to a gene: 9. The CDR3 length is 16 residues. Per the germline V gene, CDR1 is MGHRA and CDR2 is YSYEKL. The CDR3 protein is CASSHPAGTGAYEQYF. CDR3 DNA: TGCGCCAGCAGCCACCCGGCCGGGACAGGAGCCTACGAGCAGTACTTC.

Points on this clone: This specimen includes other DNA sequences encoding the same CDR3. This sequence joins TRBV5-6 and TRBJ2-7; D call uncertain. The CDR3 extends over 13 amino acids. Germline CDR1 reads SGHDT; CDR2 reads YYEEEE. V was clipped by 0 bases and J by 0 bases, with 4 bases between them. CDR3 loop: CASSLGSSYEQYF. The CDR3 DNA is TGTGCCAGCAGCTTGGGCAGCTCCTACGAGCAGTACTTC.

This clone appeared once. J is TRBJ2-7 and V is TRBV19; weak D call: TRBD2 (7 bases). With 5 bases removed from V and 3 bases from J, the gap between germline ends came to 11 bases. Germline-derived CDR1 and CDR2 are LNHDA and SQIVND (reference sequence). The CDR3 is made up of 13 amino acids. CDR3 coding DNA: TGTGCCAGTAGTGGGGGGGCTGGCTACGAGCAGTACTTC. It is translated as CASSGGAGYEQYF.

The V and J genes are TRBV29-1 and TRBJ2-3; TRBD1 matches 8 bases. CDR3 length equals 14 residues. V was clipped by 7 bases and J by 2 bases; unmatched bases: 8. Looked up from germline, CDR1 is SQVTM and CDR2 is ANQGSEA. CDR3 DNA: TGCAGCGCCCGACAGGGGCCCAACACAGATACGCAGTATTTT. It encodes CSARQGPNTDTQYF.

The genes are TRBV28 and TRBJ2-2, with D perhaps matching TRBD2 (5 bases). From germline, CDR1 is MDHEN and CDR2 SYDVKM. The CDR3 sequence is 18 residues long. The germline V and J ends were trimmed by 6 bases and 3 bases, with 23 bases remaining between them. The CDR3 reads CASSLTPSYLRDTGELFF. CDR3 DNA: TGTGCCAGCAGCCTCACCCCATCTTACCTGCGGGACACCGGGGAGCTGTTTTTT.